This T cell receptor beta chain stems from a study of T-cell reconstitution after alpha-beta-depleted transplantation in children. The study, taken as a whole, reports: It was newly produced T cells that mostly accounted for T-cell counts and diversity one year after transplant.

Library preparation (for TCRbeta) was performed with unique molecular identifiers. From the PCR reads, TCRdb called clonotypes with MiXCR, one entry per CDR3 protein. The data show about 150,000 distinct CDR3 sequences, around 10% seen once. This clonotype has at least ten counts. Its antigen is undetermined. Trimming removed 6 bases from V and 4 bases from J, with 7 bases in between. The CDR3 is 12 amino acids. Germline CDR1 reads DFQATT; CDR2 reads SNEGSKA (reference sequence). J is TRBJ1-6 and V is TRBV20-1, with D hard to call. This receptor was identified in a boy aged 2 to 9 with acute myeloid leukemia, due to receive a stem cell transplant. Sample: PBMCs, taken before TCRalphabeta/CD19-depleted stem cell transplant. CDR3 DNA sequence: TGCAGTGCCCACTCGTATAATTCACCCCTCCACTTT. Translated, it gives CSAHSYNSPLHF.